Many counts were recorded for the clone carrying this T cell receptor beta chain. The data derive from a study of beta chain features in type 1 diabetes. Every bit of the isolated RNA underwent reverse transcription, so sequencing read expressed TCRB transcripts. The method was immunoSEQ multiplex PCR; TCRdb's version includes in-frame clones alone and lacks a portion of them. The table has about 220,000 clones, about a tenth seen once. The CDR3 totals 15 residues. The ends lost 3 bases at V and 6 bases at J; junction bases unmatched: 7. Germline CDR1 and CDR2: LNHDA and SQIVND (reference sequence). The sequence was collected from a man aged 18 to 29 in good health. Sample: central memory CD4+ T cells from blood. The chain combines TRBV19 with TRBJ2-1, with 8 bases lining up with TRBD1. CDR3 sequence: CASSMDRVGTNEQFF. In nucleotides, the CDR3 is TGTGCCAGTAGTATGGACAGGGTGGGTACCAATGAGCAGTTCTTC.